The rows below give T cell receptor beta chains drawn from one sample of a study of blood T cells in healthy people across ages. One entry per CDR3 protein results from TCRdb running MiXCR on the 5' RACE reads. The sample has about 1.8 million distinct CDR3 sequences, less than 50% seen once. Sequencing used blood. Source of these receptors: a woman aged 40 to 50 in good health. CDR3s include the opening cysteine and the closing phenylalanine or tryptophan. The D gene is left open where the match is weak. Clone size, where shown, is once, few, many, or a class for clones that have expanded.

v_call	j_call	d_call	clone_size	cdr3_aa	cdr3_nt
TRBV9	TRBJ2-5	-	-	CASSKGRGMEETQYF	TGTGCCAGCAGCAAGGGACGAGGGATGGAAGAGACCCAGTACTTC
TRBV9	TRBJ2-5	-	-	CASSVSTNPQETQYF	TGTGCCAGCAGCGTATCAACTAACCCACAAGAGACCCAGTACTTC
TRBV9	TRBJ2-5	-	-	CASSAHFWRGQETQYF	TGCGCCAGCAGCGCTCACTTTTGGCGGGGACAAGAGACCCAGTACTTC
TRBV7-2	TRBJ2-3	TRBD2	-	CASSLSGGAYMDTQYF	TGTGCCAGCAGCTTATCCGGGGGGGCTTACATGGATACGCAGTATTTT
TRBV28	TRBJ1-5	TRBD1	-	CASSLFRGDRAQHF	TGTGCCAGCAGTTTATTTCGCGGGGACAGGGCCCAGCATTTT
TRBV4-2	TRBJ1-2	-	few	CASSQEEGLDYGYTF	TGTGCCAGCAGCCAAGAGGAAGGGCTGGACTATGGCTACACCTTC
TRBV20-1	TRBJ1-3	-	-	CSASAGSSGNTIYF	TGCAGTGCCAGCGCCGGGTCCTCTGGAAACACCATATATTTT
TRBV4-1	TRBJ2-3	-	-	CASSQAGGLDTQYF	TGCGCCAGCAGCCAAGCGGGGGGCCTCGATACGCAGTATTTT
TRBV28	TRBJ1-5	TRBD1	-	CASSLLDRAISNQPQHF	TGTGCCAGCAGTTTATTGGACAGGGCTATTAGCAATCAGCCCCAGCATTTT
TRBV7-9	TRBJ2-6	-	-	CASSRQSAGANVLTF	TGTGCCAGCAGCAGACAGTCAGCTGGGGCCAACGTCCTGACTTTC
TRBV12-3/TRBV12-4	TRBJ2-5	-	once	CASSPTGFETQYF	TGTGCCAGCAGTCCGACCGGGTTTGAGACCCAGTACTTC
TRBV20-1	TRBJ2-5	TRBD2	-	CSARTSGGRGEQYF	TGCAGTGCTAGAACTAGCGGGGGCCGCGGGGAGCAGTACTTC
TRBV24-1	TRBJ2-1	TRBD1	-	CATSDFLGTGDPNEQFF	TGTGCCACCAGTGATTTTTTGGGGACAGGGGATCCCAATGAGCAGTTCTTC
TRBV19	TRBJ1-5	TRBD1	-	CASSSQGVQPQHF	TGTGCCAGTAGTTCCCAGGGGGTCCAGCCCCAGCATTTT
TRBV7-9	TRBJ2-5	TRBD1	-	CASWLQGETQYF	TGTGCCAGCTGGCTACAGGGGGAGACCCAGTACTTC
TRBV7-9	TRBJ1-4	TRBD1	-	CASSPPGTGRREKLFF	TGTGCCAGCAGCCCCCCTGGGACAGGGAGACGGGAAAAACTGTTTTTT
TRBV5-6	TRBJ2-6	TRBD1	-	CASSLDRGQGANVLTF	TGTGCCAGCAGTTTGGACAGGGGGCAAGGGGCCAACGTCCTGACTTTC
TRBV5-5	TRBJ2-7	TRBD1	-	CASSLGEGGNEQYF	TGTGCCAGCAGCTTGGGCGAAGGGGGCAACGAGCAGTACTTC
TRBV28	TRBJ2-5	-	few	CATRGSVQETQYF	TGTGCCACCCGGGGGTCAGTACAAGAGACCCAGTACTTC
TRBV28	TRBJ1-5	-	-	CASSLTPFGGNQPQHF	TGTGCCAGCAGCCTTACTCCTTTCGGGGGGAATCAGCCCCAGCATTTT
TRBV2	TRBJ2-7	-	-	CASIPISSAEQYF	TGTGCCAGCATCCCCATATCTAGTGCCGAGCAGTACTTC
TRBV20-1	TRBJ2-5	TRBD1	few	CSALETGGETQYF	TGCAGTGCCCTTGAGACAGGGGGCGAGACCCAGTACTTC
TRBV7-9	TRBJ1-1	-	-	CASSLRGERDTEAFF	TGTGCCAGCAGCTTACGGGGAGAAAGGGACACTGAAGCTTTCTTT
TRBV7-2	TRBJ2-7	-	few	CASSREVRSRPPYEQYF	TGTGCCAGCAGCAGAGAGGTTAGGAGCCGACCACCTTACGAGCAGTACTTC
TRBV3-1	TRBJ2-6	TRBD1	few	CASGQASGANVLTF	TGTGCCAGCGGACAGGCCTCTGGGGCCAACGTCCTGACTTTC
TRBV14	TRBJ2-7	-	-	CASSQAGIYEQYF	TGTGCCAGCAGCCAAGCAGGAATATACGAGCAGTACTTC
TRBV3-1	TRBJ1-2	-	-	CASSQESGRIDGYTF	TGTGCCAGCAGCCAAGAGTCCGGCAGAATCGATGGCTACACCTTC
TRBV20-1	TRBJ2-7	TRBD1	-	CIPDRGNEQYF	TGCATCCCGGACAGGGGGAACGAGCAGTACTTC
TRBV10-3	TRBJ2-5	-	-	CAIRAVQETQYF	TGTGCCATCAGGGCAGTCCAAGAGACCCAGTACTTC
TRBV28	TRBJ2-3	TRBD1	few	CASSFPGTGLTDTQYF	TGTGCCAGCAGTTTCCCCGGGACAGGGCTAACAGATACGCAGTATTTT
TRBV7-2	TRBJ2-3	TRBD2	few	CASSLAPFASGRTDTQYF	TGTGCCAGCAGCTTAGCCCCCTTTGCTAGCGGACGCACAGATACGCAGTATTTT
TRBV7-2	TRBJ2-3	TRBD1	few	CASSLGGTGIRTQYF	TGTGCCAGCAGCTTAGGGGGGACAGGGATTCGGACGCAGTATTTT
TRBV7-2	TRBJ1-2	-	-	CASSLGGRGVTGYGYTF	TGTGCCAGCAGCTTAGGGGGGCGTGGGGTCACTGGCTATGGCTACACCTTC
TRBV12-3/TRBV12-4	TRBJ2-5	-	-	CAIQIAGVAETQYF	TGTGCCATCCAAATTGCAGGGGTCGCGGAGACCCAGTACTTC
TRBV7-9	TRBJ2-3	TRBD2	-	CASSPKGGGTDTQYF	TGTGCCAGCAGCCCCAAGGGAGGGGGCACAGATACGCAGTATTTT
TRBV6-5	TRBJ1-2	-	few	CASSYMAGSYGYTF	TGTGCCAGCAGTTACATGGCGGGAAGCTATGGCTACACCTTC
TRBV7-9	TRBJ1-2	-	few	CASGTAAGGYTF	TGTGCCAGCGGAACAGCGGCTGGTGGCTACACCTTC
TRBV29-1	TRBJ2-3	-	-	CSVGLGEGASTDTQYF	TGCAGCGTTGGATTGGGGGAGGGGGCCAGCACAGATACGCAGTATTTT
TRBV3-1	TRBJ2-1	TRBD1	-	CASSRHWGQGIDNEQFF	TGTGCCAGCAGCCGCCACTGGGGACAGGGAATTGACAATGAGCAGTTCTTC
TRBV7-2	TRBJ2-1	-	few	CASRASGGTGRDEQFF	TGTGCCAGCAGGGCCAGCGGGGGGACAGGACGCGATGAGCAGTTCTTC
TRBV7-9	TRBJ2-5	-	-	CASSLPPGAETQYF	TGTGCCAGCAGCTTACCCCCAGGGGCGGAGACCCAGTACTTC
TRBV20-1	TRBJ1-2	TRBD1	-	CSAPDRASNYGYTF	TGCAGTGCCCCCGACAGGGCCTCCAACTATGGCTACACCTTC
TRBV7-2	TRBJ2-5	-	-	CASSLGYRRAGQETQYF	TGTGCCAGCAGCTTAGGATATAGGCGAGCGGGTCAGGAGACCCAGTACTTC
TRBV12-5	TRBJ2-6	TRBD2	-	CAEIRRGGTTGANVLTF	TGTGCAGAGATTAGAAGGGGTGGGACTACTGGGGCCAACGTCCTGACTTTC
TRBV4-1	TRBJ2-3	-	-	CASSRGSTADTQYF	TGCGCCAGCAGCCGGGGGAGTACGGCAGATACGCAGTATTTT